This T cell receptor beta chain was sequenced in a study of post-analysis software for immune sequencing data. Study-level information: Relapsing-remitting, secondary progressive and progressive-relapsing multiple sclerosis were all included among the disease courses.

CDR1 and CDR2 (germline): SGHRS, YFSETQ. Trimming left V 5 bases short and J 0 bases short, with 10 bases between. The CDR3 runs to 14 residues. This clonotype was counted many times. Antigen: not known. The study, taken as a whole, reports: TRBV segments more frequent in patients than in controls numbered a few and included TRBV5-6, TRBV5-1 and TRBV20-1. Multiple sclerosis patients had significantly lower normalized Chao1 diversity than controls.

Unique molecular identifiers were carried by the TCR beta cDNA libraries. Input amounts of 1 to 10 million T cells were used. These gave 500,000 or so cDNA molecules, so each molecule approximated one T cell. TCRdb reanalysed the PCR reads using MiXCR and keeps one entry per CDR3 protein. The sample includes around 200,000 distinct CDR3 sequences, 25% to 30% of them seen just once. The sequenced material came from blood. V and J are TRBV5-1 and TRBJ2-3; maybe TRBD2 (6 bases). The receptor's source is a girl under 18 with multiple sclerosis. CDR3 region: CASSIGGSTDTQYF. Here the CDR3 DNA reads TGCGCCAGCAGTATCGGAGGGAGCACAGATACGCAGTATTTT.